This T cell receptor (beta chain) was observed in a study of HIV-infected patients and healthy controls. Whole-study findings and limits: Healthy control repertoires had roughly threefold more distinct CDR3s than untreated HIV+ repertoires, and higher Shannon diversity. In HIV-infected patients, the apparent post-therapy Gini index recovery did not replicate in size-matched data.

Whole blood was used without fractionation, so all unsorted peripheral T cells were included. This clonotype was seen more than once but under ten times. The antigen remains undetermined. CDR1 is MDHEN, CDR2 SYDVKM, per germline. Unmatched junction bases numbered 3, after V lost 6 bases and J lost 9 bases. The CDR3 loop spans 13 amino acids. About 500 ng RNA was reverse transcribed with alpha and beta constant-region primers. Using multiplexing indices, alpha and beta chain libraries were generated apart by chain-specific third strand synthesis. A single primer pair per chain amplified all rearrangements, with per-molecule barcodes. TCRdb analysed the 5' RACE reads with MiXCR anew, one entry per CDR3 protein. The table records under 20,000 distinct CDR3 sequences, more than 8% of them present only once.

The chain carries TRBV28 and TRBJ2-1, with TRBD2 matching over 12 bases. The TCR comes from an adult in good health. Sequencing used blood. CDR3 in amino acids: CASRPGLAGEQFF. Written as DNA, the CDR3 is TGTGCCAGCAGGCCGGGACTAGCGGGTGAGCAGTTCTTC.